Following are 10 T cell receptor beta chains from one sample sequenced in a study of T-cell memory formation after mild COVID-19. TCRdb redid the calling of the 5' RACE reads with MiXCR, one entry per CDR3 protein. This table has some 320,000 distinct CDR3 sequences, roughly 15% appearing once. Source material: PBMCs or a T cell subset sorted from them (not recorded which). The receptors originated from a man between 18 and 29 years old who had mild COVID-19 (a few samples of this study predate the infection). Cell type and time point are not known.

The CDR3 coding sequence is TGCAGTGCTAGCGTCGCAGATACGCAGTATTTT. It codes for CSASVADTQYF. The rearrangement links TRBV20-1 to TRBJ2-3; D gene unclear. Germline CDR1 is DFQATT and CDR2 is SNEGSKA (reference sequence). This CDR3 region has 11 residues. Trimming stripped 3 bases from V and 4 bases from J, with 5 bases between.

The rearrangement joins TRBV7-9 to TRBJ2-1; D might be TRBD2 (6 bases). Germline CDR1 reads SEHNR; CDR2 reads FQNEAQ (reference sequence). The CDR3 runs 14 residues. V gave up 3 bases and J gave up 9 bases, with 15 bases separating them. CDR3 region: CASSFLDYRFEQFF. DNA for the CDR3: TGTGCCAGCAGCTTCCTGGACTACCGTTTTGAGCAGTTCTTC.

This clonotype turned up a few times. The rearrangement joins TRBV4-3 to TRBJ2-4, with 13 bases identical to TRBD2. CDR1 and CDR2 from the germline V gene are LGHNA and YSLEER. The CDR3 spans 17 residues. J was trimmed by 5 bases and V by 0 bases; bases with no gene match: 4. The CDR3 sequence is CASSQESGLAGENIQYF. CDR3 in DNA: TGCGCCAGCAGCCAAGAGAGCGGACTAGCGGGGGAAAACATTCAGTACTTC.

The table lists this clonotype with a few counts. The chain carries TRBV29-1 and TRBJ2-5; D gene ambiguous. V was trimmed by 0 bases and J by 4 bases, leaving 9 bases between them. This CDR3 region has 13 residues. Germline V CDR1 and CDR2: SQVTM, ANQGSEA. CDR3 nucleotides: TGCAGCGTTGAAGACGGGCTGCGAGAGACCCAGTACTTC. Translating gives CSVEDGLRETQYF.

J is TRBJ1-1 and V is TRBV20-1; D remains ambiguous. This CDR3 contains 14 residues. The germline V and J ends were trimmed by 5 bases and 4 bases, with 17 bases remaining between them. CDR1 DFQATT and CDR2 SNEGSKA come from the germline V gene (reference sequence). For the CDR3, the DNA is TGCAGTGCTTACCCGGGCGACCTGAGCACTGAAGCTTTCTTT. Its translation: CSAYPGDLSTEAFF.

This clonotype appeared a few times. This rearrangement joins TRBV7-3 to TRBJ1-1; D may be TRBD1 (5 bases). Germline V CDR1 and CDR2: SGHTA, FQGTGA. The V end lost 4 bases, the J end lost 1 base, and 10 bases lay between the germline ends. The CDR3 covers 14 residues. CDR3 in DNA: TGTGCCAGCAGCTCACCAGGGACGAACACTGAAGCTTTCTTT. Translating it yields CASSSPGTNTEAFF.

This clonotype appeared a few times. V usage is TRBV28 and J usage is TRBJ2-3, with TRBD2 matching over 12 bases. This CDR3 region has 15 residues. Trimming removed 6 bases from V and 7 bases from J; junction bases left unmatched: 8. The germline V gene has CDR1 MDHEN and CDR2 SYDVKM. CDR3 in DNA: TGTGCCAGCAGCCCTAGCGGGGGGGCGATCTATACGCAGTATTTT. This encodes CASSPSGGAIYTQYF.

The V and J genes are TRBV4-1 and TRBJ1-2, with D perhaps TRBD1 (6 bases). With 5 bases removed from V and 1 base from J, the gap between germline ends came to 14 bases. Germline CDR1 MGHRA, CDR2 YSYEKL. This CDR3 comprises 15 residues. The CDR3 sequence: CASSSQNRVNYGYTF. The CDR3 DNA reads as TGCGCCAGCAGCTCACAAAACAGGGTTAACTATGGCTACACCTTC.

J is TRBJ2-1 and V is TRBV24-1, with TRBD2 matching over 13 bases. Germline assignment: CDR1 KGHDR and CDR2 SFDVKD. J lost 8 bases, V lost 2 bases, and 8 bases had no gene match. The CDR3 is 17 residues long. CDR3 residues: CATSDSTTSGGAYEQFF. DNA of the CDR3: TGTGCCACCAGTGATTCCACCACTAGCGGGGGGGCCTATGAGCAGTTCTTC.

This clonotype was counted between two and nine times. The chain has TRBV18 and TRBJ1-4, with a possible D match to TRBD1 (5 bases). Germline loops: CDR1 KGHSH, CDR2 LQKENI. This CDR3 is built from 16 residues. The germline V and J ends were trimmed by 0 bases and 6 bases, with 14 bases remaining between them. CDR3 nucleotide sequence: TGTGCCAGCTCACCACCGGGGCAACCGATTTATGAAAAACTGTTTTTT. This encodes CASSPPGQPIYEKLFF.